This T cell receptor (beta chain) was retrieved from a study of blood T cell repertoires in COVID-19. Study-wide background: Samples taken during acute and convalescent COVID-19 were collected in the United States, Italy and Spain.

Original analysis: Amplifying reference gene primers gave estimates of nucleated cell counts. The repertoire was sequenced with immunoSEQ multiplex PCR; TCRdb's copy has only in-frame clones and lacks some. That table gives V, J and clone size, and the DNA gave D and trimming. The table has under 110,000 clones, about 85% seen once. This clone has a single count. CDR3 length: 15 residues. Germline V gives CDR1 LNHNV, CDR2 YYDKDF (reference sequence). V shed 0 bases and J shed 5 bases, with 13 bases lying between them. The chain combines TRBV15 with TRBJ1-1; D is ambiguous. The sample was peripheral blood. This clonotype was sampled from a woman between 65 and 79 years old with active or convalescent COVID-19. The CDR3 DNA sequence: TGTGCCACCAGCAGAGATATTGAATCGGGAACTGAAGCTTTCTTT. Protein product: CATSRDIESGTEAFF.